This TCR beta chain was sequenced during a study of Graves' ophthalmopathy and Graves' hyperthyroidism. This CDR3 comprises 15 residues. Germline-derived CDR1 and CDR2 are SGHTA and FQGNSA. V was pared by 2 bases and J by 4 bases, with 14 bases between. Investigators amplified TCR beta CDR3 regions from RNA transcripts. RT-PCR in the first round used HTBI primers; a second-round multiplex PCR followed. MiXCR, run by TCRdb on the multiplex PCR reads, gives a single entry per CDR3 protein. The table has 300,000 to 450,000 distinct CDR3 sequences, 17% seen once. Patients were left out if they had other autoimmune diseases, uncontrolled infections, pregnancy or lactation. The PBMCs were taken from about 10 ml of fresh peripheral blood. This clonotype showed up many times. Antigen: not known. Points from the study as a whole: A model of 13 signatures distinguished ophthalmopathy from stable hyperthyroidism at approximately 90% sensitivity and about 80% specificity.

V and J are TRBV7-2 and TRBJ1-2, with D perhaps matching TRBD1 (5 bases). The sample comprised peripheral blood. This clonotype was sampled from an adult woman with stable Graves' hyperthyroidism. The CDR3 here is CASSLNGDGGYGYTF. The CDR3 region has the DNA TGTGCCAGCAGCTTAAACGGAGACGGGGGCTATGGCTACACCTTC.